The present T cell receptor (beta chain) was sequenced within a study of PD-1 blockade in classical Hodgkin lymphoma. From germline, CDR1 is SNHLY and CDR2 FYNNEI. Trimming pared 5 bases from V and 3 bases from J, leaving 17 bases between. CDR3 length: 16 residues. Brentuximab vedotin exposure varied among the patients, all of whom had relapsed after autologous stem cell transplantation. Profiling relied on immunoSEQ multiplex PCR, and the TCRdb table lists in-frame clones only, not all of them. The data contain around 96,000 clones, roughly 88% of them singletons. This receptor was identified in a human donor with classical Hodgkin lymphoma. V and J are TRBV2 and TRBJ1-3; D possibly corresponds to TRBD1 (6 bases). The sequenced sample was peripheral blood mononuclear cells (PBMCs), obtained at baseline. The CDR3 sequence is CASSIDRSEFGNTIYF. The CDR3 DNA sequence: TGTGCCAGCAGTATCGACAGGTCCGAATTTGGAAACACCATATATTTT.